The entry that follows covers one T cell receptor beta chain sequence. The antigen remains undetermined. These data originate in a study of response to subunit inactivated influenza vaccine. Notes on the study in general: The authors proposed limited new T cell recruitment per seasonal influenza vaccination.

Each CDR3 protein gets one entry after TCRdb re-called the RT-PCR reads with MiXCR. The sample contains 500,000 or so distinct CDR3 sequences, approximately 11% of which appear only once. The origin of this receptor is a man aged 50 or older who received an inactivated influenza vaccine. The sample here was PBMCs from blood, taken more than 35 days after vaccination.

The CDR3 DNA reads as TGTGCCAGCAAGCAGCGGGAGGACAACAATGAGCAGTTCTTC. This translates into CASKQREDNNEQFF. V gene TRBV5-5 combines with J gene TRBJ2-1; 9 bases line up with TRBD2. Germline values: CDR1 SGHKS, CDR2 YYEKEE (reference sequence). CDR3 size: 14 residues. V lost 6 bases, J lost 5 bases, and 6 bases stayed unmatched.